What follows are 32 T cell receptor beta chains derived from one specimen sequenced in a study of breast tumors, draining lymph nodes, adjacent tissues. Axillary draining lymph nodes of breast cancer patients supplied the node samples. TCRdb reanalysed the multiplex PCR reads using MiXCR and keeps one entry per CDR3 protein. This sample yields 160,000 or so distinct CDR3 sequences, of which approximately 30% are seen a single time; over 3.5% belongs to the top ten. The sequencing sample was made of axillary lymph node tissue. The receptors stem from a female donor with breast cancer. Some clones in this sample may be carry-over from other donors' samples.

Note on this clonotype: A much bigger clone sits one base away, suggesting this may be a read error. The V gene is TRBV3-1, the J gene TRBJ1-4, with TRBD1 as a possible D gene (6 bases). Germline V lookup: CDR1 LGHDT, CDR2 YNNKEL (reference sequence). This CDR3 spans 17 amino acids. V shed 4 bases and J shed 2 bases, with 17 bases lying between them. CDR3 residues: CASSRASKGGTNEKLFF. The CDR3 bases are TGTGCCAGCAGCCGAGCTTCGAAGGGGGGCACTAATGAAAAACTGTTTTTT.

This clonotype was picked up many times. The chain couples TRBV5-1 to TRBJ2-2, with TRBD2 matching 8 bases. The junction had 6 bases not matched to a gene; V was cut back by 0 bases and J by 5 bases. This CDR3 has 16 residues. CDR1 SGHRS and CDR2 YFSETQ come from the germline V gene. The CDR3 DNA reads TGCGCCAGCAGCTTGGGAGCGGGAGTAGGGACCGGGGAGCTGTTTTTT. Translation gives CASSLGAGVGTGELFF.

This clonotype was picked up one time. The CDR3 carries no conserved terminal phenylalanine or tryptophan, so it likely arises from a read error. Because the CDR3's place on the DNA is in doubt, the DNA is left out and the CDR3 is given as listed by TCRdb. The rearrangement joins TRBV7-9 to TRBJ2-2. The CDR3 length equals 8 residues, ends included. CDR1 and CDR2 from the germline V gene are SEHNR and FQNEAQ (reference sequence). CDR3: CASSFRTA.

This clonotype has a handful of counts. With a much larger clone just one base away, this may be a read error. The chain uses TRBV6-2 or TRBV6-3 and TRBJ1-5, with D tentatively TRBD1 (5 bases). This CDR3 contains 15 residues. CDR1 MNHEY and CDR2 SVGEGT come from the germline V gene. V shed 5 bases and J shed 3 bases, with 14 bases lying between them. The CDR3 DNA sequence: TGTGCCAGCAGTCCGAACCTAGGGGACAATCAGCCCCAGCATTTT. This gives the protein CASSPNLGDNQPQHF.

Concerning this clonotype: A junction boundary mismatches the germline segment, possibly from a read error. The chain employs TRBV6-5 and TRBJ1-1; possible D gene TRBD1, 5 bases. The CDR3 covers 16 residues. The germline CDR1 and CDR2 sequences are MNHEY and SVGAGI. The CDR3 sequence: CASSHSRGARNTEAFF. The CDR3 coding sequence is TGTGCCAGCAGTCACTCGCGCGGGGCCAGGAACACTGAAGCTTTCTTT.

In nucleotides, the CDR3 is TGTGCCAGCAGTGAAGCGCTTCGGGCTAGTAATGGCAACGAGCAGTACTTC. The encoded protein is CASSEALRASNGNEQYF. The chain couples TRBV6-1 to TRBJ2-7; D is undetermined. From germline, CDR1 is MNHNS and CDR2 SASEGT. The CDR3 is 17 amino acids. The V end lost 0 bases, the J end lost 5 bases, and 20 bases lay between the germline ends.

As for this clonotype: A junction boundary mismatches the germline segment, possibly from a read error. The rearrangement joins TRBV9 to TRBJ1-6; 11 bases are a match to TRBD1. The CDR3 consists of 15 residues. Germline assignment: CDR1 SGDLS and CDR2 YYNGEE. In nucleotides, the CDR3 is TGTGCCAGCAGCGACCGGACAGGGGGCAAGTCACCCCCCCACTTT. This gives the protein CASSDRTGGKSPPHF.

J is TRBJ2-3 and V is TRBV14, with 11 bases fitting TRBD2. The V gene end was trimmed by 5 bases and the J gene end by 6 bases; junction bases not matched to a gene: 16. The germline V gene has CDR1 SGHDN and CDR2 FVKESK. The CDR3 contains 18 residues. CDR3 in amino acids: CASSSLPGLAAGVDTQYF. The CDR3 DNA follows: TGTGCCAGCAGCTCCCTCCCGGGACTAGCGGCGGGTGTCGATACGCAGTATTTT.

This clonotype was seen many times. This rearrangement joins TRBV5-8 to TRBJ1-3; D unresolved. The V end was cut by 3 bases, the J end by 0 bases, with 7 bases between. CDR3 length: 14 residues. Germline V gives CDR1 SGHTS, CDR2 YDEGEE. CDR3 DNA: TGTGCCAGCAGCTACCGGGGCTCTGGAAACACCATATATTTT. This translates into CASSYRGSGNTIYF.

V is TRBV2 and J is TRBJ2-5; possibly TRBD1 for D (5 bases). Trimming cost V 9 bases and J 9 bases, with 20 bases left between them. Germline V gene lookup returns CDR1 SNHLY and CDR2 FYNNEI. CDR3 length: 13 amino acids. In DNA, the CDR3 is TGTGCCAGTCAGGGTGATAGCAATCAGCCCCAGTACTTC. Translation: CASQGDSNQPQYF.

In the case of this clonotype: An end of the junction differs from the germline gene, which may be a read error. The chain carries TRBV12-3 or TRBV12-4 and TRBJ2-5, with 13 bases that match TRBD2. CDR3 length: 17 amino acids. CDR3 in amino acids: CASSLSRTSGSGGTQYF. In DNA, the CDR3 is TGCGCCAGCAGTTTGTCAAGGACTAGCGGGAGTGGTGGGACCCAGTACTTC.

The chain links TRBV6-1 to TRBJ2-2, with D maybe TRBD1 (5 bases). The germline V gene encodes CDR1 MNHNS and CDR2 SASEGT. The CDR3 length is 14 residues. Trimming took off 5 bases at V and 6 bases at J, with 13 bases between the two ends. The CDR3 reads CASSQGVQAGELFF. DNA of the CDR3: TGTGCCAGCAGTCAAGGGGTCCAAGCCGGGGAGCTGTTTTTT.

The table lists this clonotype with many counts. The chain joins TRBV2 to TRBJ2-1; 13 bases fit TRBD2. This CDR3 spans 20 amino acids. CDR1 and CDR2 from the germline V gene are SNHLY and FYNNEI. Germline trimming cut 1 base from V and 2 bases from J; bases unmatched to any gene: 11. The CDR3 nucleotides are TGTGCCAGCAGTGAAGGGGGGATACTAGCGGGGGGGCTAGCCTACAATGAGCAGTTCTTC. Protein: CASSEGGILAGGLAYNEQFF.

As to this clonotype: This may be a read error, as it is one base from a much larger clone. The CDR3 carries no conserved terminal phenylalanine or tryptophan, so it likely arises from a read error. This chain links TRBV27 with TRBJ2-3, with a tentative D call TRBD2 (5 bases). Germline assignment: CDR1 MNHEY and CDR2 SMNVEV (reference sequence). V lost 8 bases and J lost 5, with 8 bases in between. CDR3 length equals 11 residues. The CDR3 sequence is CASREGDTQYS. As DNA, the CDR3 is TGTGCCAGCCGTGAGGGAGATACGCAGTATTCT.

This clonotype has only a few counts. V is TRBV6-2 or TRBV6-3 and J is TRBJ2-7; D is perhaps TRBD1 or TRBD2 (5 bases each). This CDR3 contains 13 residues. Germline CDR1 and CDR2: MNHEY and SVGEGT. Trimming removed 8 bases at V and 0 bases at J, with 11 bases between. This CDR3 is CASSRGLSYEQYF. CDR3 DNA sequence: TGTGCCAGCTCACGGGGCCTCTCCTACGAGCAGTACTTC.

V usage is TRBV12-3 or TRBV12-4 and J usage is TRBJ1-2; the D is unclear. Trimming took off 6 bases at V and 4 bases at J, with 15 bases between the two ends. The CDR3 spans 14 residues. As DNA, the CDR3 is TGTGCCAGCAGCAACCTTGGCTGGCGCTATGGCTACACCTTC. Amino acids: CASSNLGWRYGYTF.

V is TRBV10-3 and J is TRBJ1-6, with 9 bases matching TRBD1. The length of the CDR3 is 13 residues. V trimming: 10 bases; J trimming: 8 bases; junction bases outside the gene matches: 6. Germline CDR1 is ENHRY and CDR2 is SYGVKD. The CDR3 sequence is CATLDRGDSPLHF. The DNA for the CDR3 is TGTGCCACCCTTGACAGGGGGGATTCACCCCTCCACTTT.

The V gene is TRBV10-3, the J gene TRBJ2-7; D possibly corresponds to TRBD1 (5 bases). Per germline, CDR1 ENHRY and CDR2 SYGVKD. The V end lost 10 bases, the J end lost 6 bases, and 25 bases lay between the germline ends. The CDR3 extends over 15 amino acids. CDR3 region: CASCRYGPDMAEQYF. The CDR3 DNA sequence: TGTGCCAGCTGTCGATATGGTCCGGACATGGCCGAGCAGTACTTC.

This clonotype has just a few counts. One base away lies a much larger clone, so this may be a sequencing read error. The chain is built from TRBV5-6 and TRBJ2-5, with no clear D. Germline values: CDR1 SGHDT, CDR2 YYEEEE. The CDR3 totals 14 residues. Deletions cut 4 bases from V and 2 bases from J, with 12 bases between. CDR3 sequence: CASSGYRPQETQYF. In DNA form, the CDR3 reads TGTGCCAGCAGCGGATACCGACCGCAAGAGACCCAGTACTTC.

This clonotype has ten or more counts. The chain joins TRBV20-1 to TRBJ2-1, with 12 positions matching TRBD2. V was clipped by 4 bases and J by 7 bases; unmatched bases: 8. The germline V gene encodes CDR1 DFQATT and CDR2 SNEGSKA (reference sequence). The CDR3 is made up of 15 amino acids. The CDR3 sequence: CSAKMTSGSWNEQFF. The CDR3 DNA reads as TGCAGTGCTAAGATGACTAGCGGGAGTTGGAATGAGCAGTTCTTC.

This chain joins TRBV28 and TRBJ2-7, with 7 bases fitting TRBD2. With 6 bases clipped from V and 2 bases from J, the junction kept 19 bases outside the gene matches. The CDR3 sequence is 18 residues long. Germline assignment: CDR1 MDHEN and CDR2 SYDVKM. The CDR3 is CASSVVGVVLADTYEQYF. CDR3 nucleotide sequence: TGTGCCAGCAGCGTAGTGGGGGTGGTTCTAGCGGATACCTACGAGCAGTACTTC.

Concerning this clonotype itself: This may be a read error: a much more frequent sequence differs by one nucleotide. V usage is TRBV27 and J usage is TRBJ2-1; D gene ambiguous. There are 11 residues in the CDR3. The germline gives CDR1 MNHEY, CDR2 SMNVEV (reference sequence). The CDR3 protein is CAGSAVNEQFF. In DNA form, the CDR3 reads TGTGCCGGCAGTGCAGTGAATGAGCAGTTCTTC.

This clonotype occurred many times. The chain uses TRBV10-2 and TRBJ1-6; 9 nucleotides align to TRBD1. This CDR3 has 14 residues. Trimming took 7 bases from V and 5 from J; bases not matched to a gene: 3. Germline V gene lookup returns CDR1 WSHSY and CDR2 SAAADI. CDR3 DNA sequence: TGCGCCAGCATGGGACAGGGAAATAATTCACCCCTCCACTTT. Translation gives CASMGQGNNSPLHF.

This clonotype was detected many times. This chain links TRBV15 with TRBJ2-3; perhaps TRBD1 as D (5 bases). The CDR3 covers 16 residues. Germline CDR1 and CDR2: LNHNV and YYDKDF (reference sequence). V lost 0 bases and J lost 9, with 19 bases in between. CDR3 nucleotides: TGTGCCACCAGCAGAGATTCAGGGAAAATAGGCGGAACGCAGTATTTT. Amino acids: CATSRDSGKIGGTQYF.

As for this clonotype: A clone one base away is much larger, so this may be a read error. The rearrangement uses TRBV10-3 and TRBJ2-7; tentative D call: TRBD2 (6 bases). Germline V gene data show CDR1 as ENHRY and CDR2 as SYGVKD. The CDR3 sequence is 16 residues long. DNA for the CDR3: TGTGCCATCAGTAAGTCGGGGGTCGGGAGCTCCTACGAGCAGTACTTC. Protein product: CAISKSGVGSSYEQYF.

As concerns this clonotype: Relative to the germline gene, one junction end is altered; a read error may explain this. V gene TRBV24-1 combines with J gene TRBJ2-1; no reliable D call. The germline CDR1 and CDR2 sequences are KGHDR and SFDVKD. The CDR3 has 12 residues. As DNA, the CDR3 is TGTGCCACCAGTGATTACAGTAATGAGCAGTCCTTC. Translation gives CATSDYSNEQSF.

This clonotype was recorded at least ten times. As DNA, the CDR3 is TGTGCCAGCATATTTACCGGGGTAGGGAGCAATCAGCCCCAGCATTTT. This sequence encodes CASIFTGVGSNQPQHF. The V gene is TRBV2, the J gene TRBJ1-5; D not certain. The CDR3 covers 16 residues. CDR1 is SNHLY, CDR2 FYNNEI, per germline. The V end lost 7 bases, the J end lost 1 base, and 17 bases lay between the germline ends. The full variable domain, its missing parts supplied by reference TRBV2 and TRBJ1-5, is EPEVTQTPSHQVTQMGQEVILRCVPISNHLYFYWYRQILGQKVEFLVSFYNNEISEKSEIFDDQFSVERPDGSNFTLKIRSTKLEDSAMYFCASIFTGVGSNQPQHFGDGTRLSIL.

Many counts were recorded for this clonotype. The CDR3 region has the DNA TGTGCCAGCACCCTAACAGGGCCCTACGAGCAGTACTTC. As protein: CASTLTGPYEQYF. The chain carries TRBV7-2 and TRBJ2-7, with a weak D call TRBD1 (6 bases). CDR3 length: 13 residues. V lost 7 bases, J lost 2 bases, and 12 bases lay in between. The germline V gene has CDR1 SGHTA and CDR2 FQGNSA.

Concerning this clonotype: A read error may account for a junction end that differs from germline. J is TRBJ2-7 and V is TRBV6-1; 9 bases agree with TRBD2. The CDR3 has 16 amino acids. Looked up from germline, CDR1 is MNHNS and CDR2 is SASEGT. CDR3 nucleotide sequence: TGTGCCAACAGTGTCTATAGCGGGGGCCCTTCCTACGAGCAGTACTTC. Residues: CANSVYSGGPSYEQYF.

Details on this clonotype: Since the CDR3 does not end with the conserved phenylalanine or tryptophan, this likely comes from a read error. The DNA is left out, because the CDR3 cannot be placed on it with certainty; the CDR3 is given as TCRdb lists it. This chain links TRBV24-1 with TRBJ1-6. Germline V CDR1 and CDR2: KGHDR, SFDVKD. The CDR3 has 8 residues if both end residues are counted. CDR3 in amino acids: CATSVASG.

This clonotype occurred many times. The chain couples TRBV6-1 to TRBJ1-2, with 9 bases aligning to TRBD1. Germline V gene data show CDR1 as MNHNS and CDR2 as SASEGT. CDR3 length equals 14 residues. After removal of 5 bases from V and 7 bases from J, the junction contained 8 bases not matched to a gene. The CDR3 region has the DNA TGTGCCAGCAGTACTAGGACAGGGGCGGCTGGCTACACCTTC. Amino acid sequence: CASSTRTGAAGYTF.

The chain is built from TRBV6-5 and TRBJ2-7, with D perhaps being TRBD1 or TRBD2 (6 bases each). Trimming took off 10 bases at V and 3 bases at J, with 22 bases between the two ends. There are 15 residues in the CDR3. The germline V gene encodes CDR1 MNHEY and CDR2 SVGAGI. This CDR3 reads CATPRASGAGYEQYF. The DNA for the CDR3 is TGTGCCACCCCCCGGGCTTCGGGGGCGGGCTACGAGCAGTACTTC.